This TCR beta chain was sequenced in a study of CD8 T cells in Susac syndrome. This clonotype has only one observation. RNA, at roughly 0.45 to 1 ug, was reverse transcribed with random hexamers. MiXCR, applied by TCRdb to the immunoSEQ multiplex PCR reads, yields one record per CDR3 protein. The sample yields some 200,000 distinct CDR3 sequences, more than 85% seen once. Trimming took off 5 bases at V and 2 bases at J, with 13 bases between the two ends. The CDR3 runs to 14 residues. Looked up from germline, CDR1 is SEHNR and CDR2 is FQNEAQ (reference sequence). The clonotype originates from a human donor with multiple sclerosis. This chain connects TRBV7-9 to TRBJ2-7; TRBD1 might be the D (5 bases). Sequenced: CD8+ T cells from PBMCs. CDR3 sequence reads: CASSERDRPYEQYF. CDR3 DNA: TGTGCCAGCAGCGAGAGAGACAGACCCTACGAGCAGTACTTC.